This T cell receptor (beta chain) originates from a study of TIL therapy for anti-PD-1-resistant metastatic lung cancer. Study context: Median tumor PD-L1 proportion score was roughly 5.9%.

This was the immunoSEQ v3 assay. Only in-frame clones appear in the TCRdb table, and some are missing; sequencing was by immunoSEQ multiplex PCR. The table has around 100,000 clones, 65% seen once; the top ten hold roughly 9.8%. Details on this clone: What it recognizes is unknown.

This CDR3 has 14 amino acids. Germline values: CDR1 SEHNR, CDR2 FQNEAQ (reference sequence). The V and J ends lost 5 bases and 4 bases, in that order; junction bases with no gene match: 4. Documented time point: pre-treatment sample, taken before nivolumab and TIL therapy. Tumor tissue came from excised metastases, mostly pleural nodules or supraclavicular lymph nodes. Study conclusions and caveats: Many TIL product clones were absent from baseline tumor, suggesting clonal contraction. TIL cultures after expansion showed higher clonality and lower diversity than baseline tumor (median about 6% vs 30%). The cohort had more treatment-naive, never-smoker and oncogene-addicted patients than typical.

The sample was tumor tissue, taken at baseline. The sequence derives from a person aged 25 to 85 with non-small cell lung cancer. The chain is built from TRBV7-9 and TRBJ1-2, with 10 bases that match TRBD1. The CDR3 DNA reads TGTGCCAGCAGCCCCCGGGACAGGGGCTATGGCTACACCTTC. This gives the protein CASSPRDRGYGYTF.